One and the same sample provided the 26 T cell receptor beta chains below, sequenced in a study of beta chain features in type 1 diabetes. Overall study findings and caveats: TCRB CDR3 length was moderately but significantly reduced in all four CD4+ subsets of Type 1 diabetes patients.

Their target antigens are unknown. Reverse transcription of all isolated RNA meant that expressed TCRB transcripts were sequenced. The assay was immunoSEQ multiplex PCR, and TCRdb's table has in-frame clones only and misses some. This table has around 140,000 clones, 10% to 15% appearing once. Specimen: central memory CD4+ T cells from blood. The receptor set was obtained from a man between 18 and 29 years old with type 1 diabetes.

Concerning this clone itself: A read error may be the cause here, since a much bigger clone is one base away. The sample carries other DNA sequences with the same CDR3. This chain joins TRBV30 and TRBJ2-2; the D call may be TRBD1 or TRBD2 (6 bases each). The CDR3 covers 14 residues. The germline V gene encodes CDR1 GTSNPN and CDR2 SVGIG (reference sequence). Deletions cut 4 bases from V and 3 bases from J, with 12 bases between. Here the CDR3 reads CAWKGGAHTGELFF. Here the CDR3 DNA reads TGTGCCTGGAAGGGGGGAGCCCACACCGGGGAGCTGTTTTTT.

This clone has a handful of counts. CDR3 sequence: CASSLMGGTDTQYF. The CDR3 nucleotides read TGTGCCAGCAGTTTAATGGGTGGCACAGATACGCAGTATTTT. This chain connects TRBV28 to TRBJ2-3; D remains unclear. The CDR3 covers 14 residues. V was pared by 2 bases and J by 1 base, with 7 bases between. In germline, CDR1 is MDHEN, CDR2 SYDVKM.

V usage is TRBV5-1 and J usage is TRBJ2-1, with D unclear. Trimming stripped 7 bases from V and 4 bases from J, with 18 bases between. The CDR3 is 15 residues long. Germline values: CDR1 SGHRS, CDR2 YFSETQ. Written as DNA, the CDR3 is TGCGCCAGCGGGAATATAAACCCTCCATACAATGAGCAGTTCTTC. The encoded protein is CASGNINPPYNEQFF.

This clone was recorded a few times. The V call is TRBV19, the J call TRBJ2-5; D ambiguous. The CDR3 extends over 13 amino acids. With 4 bases removed from V and 3 bases from J, the gap between germline ends came to 9 bases. In germline, CDR1 is LNHDA, CDR2 SQIVND (reference sequence). The CDR3 region has the DNA TGTGCCAGTAGTAAAAGTCGGGAAGAGACCCAGTACTTC. Translating gives CASSKSREETQYF.

For the CDR3, the DNA is TGTGCCACCAGCACCGAAAGGGCAGCCCAAGAGACCCAGTACTTC. Translating gives CATSTERAAQETQYF. The chain recombines TRBV15 with TRBJ2-5; D unresolved. V lost 4 bases to trimming and J lost 1 base, with 13 bases between them. The CDR3 has 15 amino acids. Germline CDR1 LNHNV, CDR2 YYDKDF (reference sequence). The full variable domain, its missing parts supplied by reference TRBV15 and TRBJ2-5, is DAMVIQNPRYQVTQFGKPVTLSCSQTLNHNVMYWYQQKSSQAPKLLFHYYDKDFNNEADTPDNFQSRRPNTSFCFLDIRSPGLGDTAMYLCATSTERAAQETQYFGPGTRLLVL.

This clone was counted between two and nine times. The genes are TRBV7-2 and TRBJ2-4; the D is unclear. Trimming stripped 5 bases from V and 8 bases from J, with 10 bases between. CDR3 size: 12 residues. Germline CDR1 is SGHTA and CDR2 is FQGNSA. The chain's CDR3 is CASSPGEYIQYF. CDR3 sequence (DNA): TGTGCCAGCAGCCCAGGAGAGTACATTCAGTACTTC.

V usage is TRBV30 and J usage is TRBJ1-2, with D unclear. Trimming stripped 3 bases from V and 8 bases from J, with 13 bases between. The V gene's germline CDR1 is GTSNPN and CDR2 SVGIG (reference sequence). The CDR3 runs to 12 residues. CDR3: CAWSSRMHGYTF. CDR3 DNA sequence: TGTGCCTGGAGCAGCAGGATGCACGGCTACACCTTC.

The CDR3: CASSLGENSPLHF. The CDR3 region has the DNA TGTGCCAGCAGCTTAGGGGAGAATTCACCCCTCCACTTT. This chain uses TRBV7-9 with TRBJ1-6, with D hard to call. In germline, CDR1 is SEHNR, CDR2 FQNEAQ (reference sequence). Trimming shortened V by 1 base and J by 7 bases, and 5 bases separated the two germline ends. The length of the CDR3 is 13 residues. Combining the CDR3 with reference TRBV7-9 and TRBJ1-6 gives the whole variable domain DTGVSQNPRHKITKRGQNVTFRCDPISEHNRLYWYRQTLGQGPEFLTYFQNEAQLEKSRLLSDRFSAERPKGSFSTLEIQRTEQGDSAMYLCASSLGENSPLHFGNGTRLTVT.

This chain links TRBV4-2 with TRBJ1-1, with 9 bases fitting TRBD1. This CDR3 spans 17 amino acids. Germline V gene data show CDR1 as LGHNA and CDR2 as YNFKEQ. Germline trimming cut 0 bases from V and 1 base from J; bases unmatched to any gene: 6. Here the CDR3 DNA reads TGTGCCAGCAGCCAAGATACAGGGACAGGGTGGAACACTGAAGCTTTCTTT. Protein sequence: CASSQDTGTGWNTEAFF.

V is TRBV9 and J is TRBJ1-1; no firm D call. The CDR3 covers 14 residues. Trimming took 0 bases from V and 5 from J, leaving 11 bases between them. Per germline, CDR1 SGDLS and CDR2 YYNGEE. CDR3 in amino acids: CASSVDPGSTEAFF. The CDR3 coding sequence is TGTGCCAGCAGCGTAGATCCGGGGAGTACTGAAGCTTTCTTT.

This clone was counted only a few times. The J gene is TRBJ1-1, the V gene TRBV5-6; D ambiguous. From germline, CDR1 is SGHDT and CDR2 YYEEEE. Trimming pared 1 base from V and 1 base from J, leaving 5 bases between. The CDR3 consists of 13 residues. CDR3 nucleotide sequence: TGTGCCAGCAGCTTGCCTCAGAACACTGAAGCTTTCTTT. This encodes CASSLPQNTEAFF.

This clone was counted only a few times. The chain recombines TRBV10-3 with TRBJ2-3, with D unclear. Between the trimmed V and J ends, which lost 4 bases and 0 bases, there was a span of 8 bases. Germline CDR1 and CDR2: ENHRY and SYGVKD. The CDR3 contains 14 residues. The CDR3 DNA follows: TGTGCCATCAGTGCGTCATCTAGCACAGATACGCAGTATTTT. Residues: CAISASSSTDTQYF.

The chain carries TRBV5-1 and TRBJ2-3; the match to TRBD2 covers 7 bases. This CDR3 has 15 residues. V lost 3 bases to trimming and J lost 3 bases; unmatched junction nucleotides: 7. Germline CDR1 and CDR2: SGHRS and YFSETQ. CDR3 sequence: CASSSRDYRTDTQYF. DNA for the CDR3: TGCGCCAGCAGCTCCCGGGACTACCGGACAGATACGCAGTATTTT. The full variable domain, its missing parts supplied by reference TRBV5-1 and TRBJ2-3, is KAGVTQTPRYLIKTRGQQVTLSCSPISGHRSVSWYQQTPGQGLQFLFEYFSETQRNKGNFPGRFSGRQFSNSRSEMNVSTLELGDSALYLCASSSRDYRTDTQYFGPGTRLTVL.

This clone has more than one count but fewer than ten. The genes are TRBV27 and TRBJ2-7; 8 nucleotides agree with TRBD2. V was clipped by 1 base and J by 5 bases; unmatched bases: 7. This CDR3 contains 15 residues. Germline CDR1 and CDR2: MNHEY and SMNVEV (reference sequence). The DNA of the CDR3 is TGTGCCAGCAGTTTATTTCTAGCGGGTGTGCACGAGCAGTACTTC. Protein: CASSLFLAGVHEQYF.

This chain links TRBV28 with TRBJ2-5, with a possible D match to TRBD2 (7 bases). V lost 7 bases, J lost 4 bases, and 13 bases lay in between. The CDR3 is 13 amino acids. Germline loops: CDR1 MDHEN, CDR2 SYDVKM. The CDR3 sequence: CASTLGGAETQYF. DNA for the CDR3: TGTGCCAGCACCCTGGGGGGGGCAGAGACCCAGTACTTC.

This clone was counted a few times. The rearrangement uses TRBV5-6 and TRBJ2-2; no firm D call. The CDR3 sequence is 14 residues long. Germline V gives CDR1 SGHDT, CDR2 YYEEEE. The germline V and J ends were trimmed by 6 bases and 0 bases, with 9 bases remaining between them. CDR3: CASTRSSNTGELFF. The CDR3 DNA reads TGTGCCAGCACCCGTTCATCGAACACCGGGGAGCTGTTTTTT.

This sequence joins TRBV2 and TRBJ1-4; a possible D gene is TRBD1 (6 bases). The CDR3 loop spans 13 amino acids. Between the trimmed V and J ends, which lost 6 bases and 6 bases, there was a span of 11 bases. CDR1 and CDR2 (germline): SNHLY, FYNNEI. The CDR3 DNA reads TGTGCCAGCAGAGGGACACGGGATGAAAAACTGTTTTTT. It yields the protein CASRGTRDEKLFF. Full variable domain (remainder filled in from reference TRBV2 and TRBJ1-4): EPEVTQTPSHQVTQMGQEVILRCVPISNHLYFYWYRQILGQKVEFLVSFYNNEISEKSEIFDDQFSVERPDGSNFTLKIRSTKLEDSAMYFCASRGTRDEKLFFGSGTQLSVL.

This clone was counted many times. V and J are TRBV29-1 and TRBJ2-3, with D unresolved. Germline V gene lookup returns CDR1 SQVTM and CDR2 ANQGSEA. The CDR3 runs 14 residues. V lost 3 bases, J lost 6 bases, and 16 bases lay in between. The CDR3 nucleotides are TGCAGCGTTGATGTCAGAAACCCGGCGGATACGCAGTATTTT. This sequence encodes CSVDVRNPADTQYF.

The chain uses TRBV14 and TRBJ2-7; tentatively, D is TRBD1 (6 bases). The CDR3 is 12 amino acids. V was cut by 4 bases and J by 3 bases, with 7 bases left in between. Per the germline V gene, CDR1 is SGHDN and CDR2 is FVKESK. The DNA for the CDR3 is TGTGCCAGCAGCCCCAGGGGCTACGAGCAGTACTTC. It is translated as CASSPRGYEQYF.

This clone was detected only a few times. The gene calls are TRBV2 and TRBJ1-1; possibly TRBD1 for D (5 bases). The CDR3 consists of 13 residues. Trimming shortened V by 4 bases and J by 1 base, and 7 bases separated the two germline ends. CDR1 is SNHLY and CDR2 is FYNNEI in the germline V gene. The CDR3 sequence is CASSGQPNTEAFF. For the CDR3, the DNA is TGTGCCAGCAGTGGACAGCCGAACACTGAAGCTTTCTTT.

This clone has a handful of counts. V and J are TRBV5-6 and TRBJ2-3, with 9 bases lining up with TRBD2. CDR1 is SGHDT and CDR2 is YYEEEE in the germline V gene. The length of the CDR3 is 16 residues. With V trimmed by 4 bases and J by 1 base, 7 bases remained unmatched. The CDR3 protein is CASSPLAGGGTDTQYF. CDR3 DNA sequence: TGTGCCAGCAGCCCCCTTGCGGGGGGGGGCACAGATACGCAGTATTTT.

This sequence joins TRBV9 and TRBJ2-1, with 9 bases aligning to TRBD1. Germline V gene data show CDR1 as SGDLS and CDR2 as YYNGEE. The CDR3 covers 15 residues. Losses at the gene ends were 3 bases for V and 7 bases for J; bases not matched to a gene: 8. The CDR3 spells CASSAVGTGINEQFF. CDR3 nucleotides: TGTGCCAGCAGCGCTGTGGGGACAGGGATTAATGAGCAGTTCTTC.

V is TRBV19 and J is TRBJ2-7; TRBD1 is a possible D gene (7 bases). The germline V gene has CDR1 LNHDA and CDR2 SQIVND (reference sequence). The CDR3 contains 16 residues. The V end lost 5 bases, the J end lost 4 bases, and 21 bases lay between the germline ends. This chain's CDR3 is CASSATSRGEKYEQYF. The CDR3 DNA follows: TGTGCCAGTAGTGCCACTTCCAGGGGGGAGAAGTACGAGCAGTACTTC.

The gene calls are TRBV7-9 and TRBJ1-2, with 9 bases aligning to TRBD1. This CDR3 comprises 14 residues. V was pared by 7 bases and J by 6 bases, with 9 bases of the junction left unmatched. The germline CDR1 and CDR2 sequences are SEHNR and FQNEAQ (reference sequence). DNA for the CDR3: TGTGCCAGCAACCCCGACAGGGGGATGAATGGCTACACCTTC. Its translation is CASNPDRGMNGYTF.

This clone was seen a handful of times. The chain employs TRBV7-9 and TRBJ2-7, with 8 nucleotides matching TRBD2. V lost 8 bases and J lost 0; bases outside the gene matches: 9. Germline V lookup: CDR1 SEHNR, CDR2 FQNEAQ (reference sequence). The CDR3 sequence is 15 residues long. The CDR3 protein is CASCPSAGASYEQYF. The DNA for the CDR3 is TGTGCCAGCTGCCCGTCAGCGGGGGCCTCCTACGAGCAGTACTTC.

This clone was picked up a small number of times. The chain links TRBV2 to TRBJ1-2, with D perhaps TRBD1 (5 bases). Deletions cut 8 bases from V and 0 bases from J, with 13 bases between. The germline CDR1 and CDR2 sequences are SNHLY and FYNNEI. The CDR3 consists of 14 residues. The CDR3 protein is CASLHEGSNYGYTF. For the CDR3, the DNA is TGTGCCAGCCTTCACGAGGGGTCTAACTATGGCTACACCTTC.